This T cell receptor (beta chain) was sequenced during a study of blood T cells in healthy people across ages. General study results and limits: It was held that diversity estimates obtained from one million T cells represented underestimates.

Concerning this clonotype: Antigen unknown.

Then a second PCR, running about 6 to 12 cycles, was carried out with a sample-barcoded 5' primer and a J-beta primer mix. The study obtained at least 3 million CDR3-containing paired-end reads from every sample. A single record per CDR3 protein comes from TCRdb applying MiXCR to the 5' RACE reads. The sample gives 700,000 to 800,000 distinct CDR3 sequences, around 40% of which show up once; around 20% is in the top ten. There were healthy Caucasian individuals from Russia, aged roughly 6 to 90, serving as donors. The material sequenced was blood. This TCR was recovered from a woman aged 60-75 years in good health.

DNA of the CDR3: TGCAGTGCTAGGCCCGGGGAAAAAGGCACCGGGGAGCTGTTTTTT. It translates to CSARPGEKGTGELFF. The V gene is TRBV20-1, the J gene TRBJ2-2; a weak D match, TRBD2 (5 bases). Germline V gene lookup returns CDR1 DFQATT and CDR2 SNEGSKA (reference sequence). With 3 bases removed from V and 4 bases from J, the gap between germline ends came to 15 bases. CDR3 length equals 15 residues.